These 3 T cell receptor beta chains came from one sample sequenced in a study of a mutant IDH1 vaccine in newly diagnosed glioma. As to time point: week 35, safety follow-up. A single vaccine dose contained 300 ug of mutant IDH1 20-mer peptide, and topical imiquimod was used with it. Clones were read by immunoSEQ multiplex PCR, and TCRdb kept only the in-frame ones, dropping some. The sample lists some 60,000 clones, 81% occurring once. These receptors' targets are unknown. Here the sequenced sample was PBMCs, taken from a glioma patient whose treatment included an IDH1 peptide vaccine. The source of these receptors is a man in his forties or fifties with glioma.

CDR3 sequence: CASSQLDSSSTDTQYF. The DNA for the CDR3 is TGTGCCAGCAGCCAACTGGACAGTTCTAGCACAGATACGCAGTATTTT. This rearrangement joins TRBV4-2 to TRBJ2-3; TRBD1 is a possible D gene (6 bases). V was cut by 2 bases and J by 0 bases, with 12 bases left in between. CDR3 size: 16 residues. Germline V gene lookup returns CDR1 LGHNA and CDR2 YNFKEQ.

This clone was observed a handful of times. The CDR3 spells CASGLGGVLDTQYF. Written as DNA, the CDR3 is TGTGCTAGTGGTTTGGGCGGAGTGCTTGATACCCAGTACTTC. The chain recombines TRBV12-5 with TRBJ2-5, with D uncertain. This CDR3 is built from 14 residues. Germline values: CDR1 LGHNT, CDR2 FRNRAP. With 1 base removed from V and 8 bases from J, the gap between germline ends came to 14 bases. The entire variable domain, with the rest obtained from reference TRBV12-5 and TRBJ2-5, is as follows: DARVTQTPRHKVTEMGQEVTMRCQPILGHNTVFWYRQTMMQGLELLAYFRNRAPLDDSGMPKDRFSAEMPDATLATLKIQPSEPRDSAVYFCASGLGGVLDTQYFGPGTRLLVL.

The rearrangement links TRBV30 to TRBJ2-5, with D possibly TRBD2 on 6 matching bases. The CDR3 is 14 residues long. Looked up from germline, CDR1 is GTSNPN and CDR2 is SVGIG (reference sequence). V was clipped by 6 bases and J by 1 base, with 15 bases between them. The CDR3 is CACRRAGAQETQYF. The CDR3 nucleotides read TGTGCCTGCCGACGAGCGGGCGCCCAAGAGACCCAGTACTTC.